This TCR beta chain is drawn from a study of blood T cells in healthy people across ages. Study-wide points: It was not known whether donors were CMV positive (a possible confounder of expanded clonotype changes).

Each sample yielded at least 5 micrograms of PBMC total RNA. Looked up from germline, CDR1 is MNHEY and CDR2 is SVGEGT. The CDR3 sequence is 13 residues long. A second PCR, run for about 7 to 11 cycles, used a sample-barcoded 5' primer plus a J-beta primer mix. Every molecule of cDNA carried a tag from a template-switch adaptor with 12 random nucleotides. TCRdb redid the calling of the 5' RACE reads with MiXCR, one entry per CDR3 protein. This sample has a few hundred thousand distinct CDR3 sequences, with approximately 25% found just once. A note on this clonotype: Its antigen is currently unknown.

This chain connects TRBV6-2 or TRBV6-3 to TRBJ2-7; a possible D gene is TRBD2 (6 bases). Sequencing input: blood. The TCR was taken from a woman in her 70s in good health. The CDR3 protein is CAAMRGPSYEQYF. The CDR3 DNA sequence: TGTGCTGCCATGCGGGGACCCTCCTACGAGCAGTACTTC.